This T cell receptor (beta chain) was retrieved from a study of HIV-infected children after antiretroviral therapy interruption. Study-level information: EBV and CMV exposure was recorded in most children. Weeks 0, 48 and 150 were sampled under continuous treatment.

Study-level results: The Gini coefficient of naive CD4+ repertoires rose, returning to baseline by 3 years.

Deletions cut 4 bases from V and 10 bases from J, with 12 bases between. The CDR3 runs to 12 residues. Germline V gene lookup returns CDR1 SGHDT and CDR2 YYEEEE. Treatment meaning: PENTA 11 planned treatment interruption arm or continuous ART arm. Cryopreserved PBMC samples required at least 5 million viable cells. A 3' RACE protocol on RNA, with unique molecular identifiers, produced the TCR library. In TCRdb, the 3' RACE reads were re-called with MiXCR into one record per CDR3 protein. The data show 40,000 to 55,000 distinct CDR3 sequences, approximately 4% seen once. Ten or more counts support this clonotype. The antigen remains undetermined.

The sequences come from CD45RA+ CD4+ T cells from PBMCs, pooled from several time points, collected from a donor given antiretroviral therapy, either interrupted or continuous. Documented subset: naive CD4+ CD45RA+ CD45RO- T cells. V and J are TRBV5-6 and TRBJ2-1; no clear D. The receptor was isolated from a pool of human donors with HIV. The CDR3, as DNA: TGTGCCAGCAGCGTGCCTATAGGAGAGCAGTTCTTC. It specifies CASSVPIGEQFF.